These 22 T cell receptor beta chains came from one sample sequenced in a study of T cells in Graves' hyperthyroidism and ophthalmopathy. Authors of the study amplified TCR beta CDR3 regions from RNA transcripts. TCR CDR3 regions were first amplified by RT-PCR with HTBI primers. Via MiXCR, TCRdb re-called the multiplex PCR reads, giving one row per CDR3 protein. The table lists around 620,000 distinct CDR3 sequences, around 45% of them singletons. Sequences were obtained from peripheral blood or thyroid tissue (not recorded which). The source of these receptors is an adult woman with Graves' disease, either hyperthyroidism or ophthalmopathy (not recorded which).

This clonotype was picked up a small number of times. The chain is built from TRBV28 and TRBJ2-7; D call uncertain. CDR3 length: 13 residues. In germline, CDR1 is MDHEN, CDR2 SYDVKM. Trimming took 3 bases from V and 3 from J, leaving 9 bases between them. Here the CDR3 reads CASSFGYDYEQYF. The CDR3 DNA reads as TGTGCCAGCAGTTTCGGCTATGACTACGAGCAGTACTTC.

This clonotype was seen at least ten times. The gene calls are TRBV3-1 and TRBJ1-1; no clear D gene. The CDR3 runs to 16 residues. V lost 3 bases and J 1 base, leaving 15 bases between the germline ends. CDR1 and CDR2 (germline): LGHDT, YNNKEL (reference sequence). CDR3: CASSQGPGSQNTEAFF. CDR3 DNA: TGTGCCAGCAGCCAGGGTCCGGGATCACAGAACACTGAAGCTTTCTTT.

This chain's CDR3 is CAISPLTPSYEQYF. In DNA, the CDR3 is TGTGCCATCAGTCCCCTGACTCCCTCCTACGAGCAGTACTTC. The chain uses TRBV10-3 and TRBJ2-7; no clear D. The CDR3 runs 14 residues. The V and J ends lost 5 bases and 0 bases respectively, with 11 bases between them. Germline assignment: CDR1 ENHRY and CDR2 SYGVKD.

This clonotype was found many times. This chain uses TRBV12-3 or TRBV12-4 with TRBJ2-7, with TRBD1 as a possible D gene (6 bases). This CDR3 has 13 residues. V was shortened by 4 bases and J by 2 bases, with 9 bases between the two germline ends. CDR3 DNA sequence: TGTGCCAGCAGTTGGGACATCACCTACGAGCAGTACTTC. Translating gives CASSWDITYEQYF.

V gene TRBV19 combines with J gene TRBJ2-7; D not certain. Germline loops: CDR1 LNHDA, CDR2 SQIVND (reference sequence). The CDR3 covers 13 residues. V was clipped by 3 bases and J by 6 bases, with 12 bases between them. Here the CDR3 reads CASSISVVSEQYF. Written as DNA, the CDR3 is TGTGCCAGTAGTATCAGCGTCGTCTCCGAGCAGTACTTC.

About this clonotype: Mismatch with germline at one junction end may stem from a read error. The chain has TRBV9 and TRBJ1-1; D is possibly TRBD1 (5 bases). This CDR3 is 18 amino acids long. Germline V gene lookup returns CDR1 SGDLS and CDR2 YYNGEE. The CDR3 spells CASSQDAPYRRGNTEAFF. The CDR3 DNA is TGCGCCAGCAGCCAAGACGCCCCTTACAGGCGCGGTAACACTGAAGCTTTCTTT. Together with reference TRBV9 and TRBJ1-1, the CDR3 gives the full variable domain: DSGVTQTPKHLITATGQRVTLRCSPRSGDLSVYWYQQSLDQGLQFLIQYYNGEERAKGNILERFSAQQFPDLHSELNLSSLELGDSALYFCASSQDAPYRRGNTEAFFGQGTRLTVV.

Comment on this clonotype: A read error may account for a junction end that differs from germline. This rearrangement joins TRBV7-9 to TRBJ2-7; the match to TRBD1 covers 9 bases. CDR1 is SEHNR and CDR2 is FQNEAQ in the germline V gene (reference sequence). CDR3 length: 14 amino acids. The CDR3 DNA reads TGTGCCAGCAGCCTAGGGACAGGGTCCTACGAGCAGTGCTTC. This codes for CASSLGTGSYEQCF.

Ten or more counts support this clonotype. V gene TRBV7-2 combines with J gene TRBJ1-2, with D uncertain. Trimming took off 1 base at V and 1 base at J, with 10 bases between the two ends. CDR1 and CDR2 from the germline V gene are SGHTA and FQGNSA. The CDR3 consists of 15 residues. CDR3 in DNA: TGTGCCAGCAGCTTAGGTTTTGGAGATAACTATGGCTACACCTTC. Its protein product is CASSLGFGDNYGYTF.

The genes are TRBV9 and TRBJ2-7; TRBD2 matches 12 bases. Germline V gene lookup returns CDR1 SGDLS and CDR2 YYNGEE. Unmatched junction bases numbered 7, after V lost 3 bases and J lost 3 bases. CDR3 length: 16 residues. The CDR3 loop reads CASSARLLAGGYEQYF. The CDR3 nucleotides read TGTGCCAGCAGCGCAAGATTACTAGCGGGGGGCTACGAGCAGTACTTC.

The V and J genes are TRBV11-2 and TRBJ2-5; D might be TRBD1 or TRBD2, each matching 5 bases. Germline lookup yields CDR1 SGHAT and CDR2 FQNNGV. The CDR3 is 13 residues long. V gave up 3 bases and J gave up 7 bases, with 12 bases separating them. The CDR3 coding sequence is TGTGCCAGCAGCTTCGGGGACCTGGGGACCCAGTACTTC. Protein: CASSFGDLGTQYF.

This clonotype has only a few counts. V gene TRBV7-2 combines with J gene TRBJ2-5, with 7 bases matching TRBD1. After removal of 3 bases from V and 5 bases from J, the junction contained 6 bases not matched to a gene. The CDR3 is 14 residues long. Germline V CDR1 and CDR2: SGHTA, FQGNSA. The CDR3 region is CASSFRTGGETQYF. DNA for the CDR3: TGTGCCAGCAGCTTCCGGACAGGCGGGGAGACCCAGTACTTC.

This clonotype turned up a few times. This chain uses TRBV27 with TRBJ1-1; D is ambiguous. Germline CDR1 and CDR2: MNHEY and SMNVEV (reference sequence). V was trimmed by 1 base and J by 0 bases, leaving 12 bases between them. The CDR3 consists of 16 residues. The CDR3 spells CASSLWAGYMNTEAFF. In nucleotides, the CDR3 is TGTGCCAGCAGTTTATGGGCAGGATACATGAACACTGAAGCTTTCTTT.

The CDR3 region has the DNA TGCAGCGTTGAGGACACTATGGATGAAAAACTGTTTTTT. Amino acid sequence: CSVEDTMDEKLFF. The chain couples TRBV29-1 to TRBJ1-4; possibly TRBD1 for D (5 bases). Trimming took off 3 bases at V and 6 bases at J, with 11 bases between the two ends. The CDR3 loop spans 13 amino acids. Germline CDR1 is SQVTM and CDR2 is ANQGSEA.

The rearrangement links TRBV2 to TRBJ1-5; D is perhaps TRBD1 (5 bases). CDR3 length: 14 amino acids. Trimming cost V 7 bases and J 1 base, with 11 bases left between them. Germline V lookup: CDR1 SNHLY, CDR2 FYNNEI. Here the CDR3 DNA reads TGTGCCAGCACCCAGGACAAAAGCAATCAGCCCCAGCATTTT. This translates into CASTQDKSNQPQHF.

With respect to this clonotype: With a much larger clone just one base away, this may be a read error. The chain carries TRBV14 and TRBJ1-2, with 8 bases identical to TRBD1. The CDR3 spans 20 residues. The V gene end was trimmed by 0 bases and the J gene end by 1 base; junction bases not matched to a gene: 16. CDR1 SGHDN and CDR2 FVKESK come from the germline V gene. The CDR3 is CASSQDPPVAGGLFNYGYTF. CDR3 coding DNA: TGTGCCAGCAGCCAAGATCCCCCGGTGGCAGGGGGCCTTTTTAACTATGGCTACACCTTC.

V gene TRBV25-1 combines with J gene TRBJ2-7; D is unresolved. The CDR3 is 11 residues long. From germline, CDR1 is MGHDK and CDR2 SYGVNS. Trimming shortened V by 3 bases and J by 6 bases, and 6 bases separated the two germline ends. The CDR3 protein is CASSDYCEQYF. CDR3 DNA sequence: TGTGCCAGCAGTGATTACTGCGAGCAGTACTTC.

At least ten counts were recorded for this clonotype. The chain employs TRBV7-2 and TRBJ2-5; no reliable D call. The V gene's germline CDR1 is SGHTA and CDR2 FQGNSA. This CDR3 has 14 residues. Deletions cut 0 bases from V and 5 bases from J, with 10 bases between. CDR3 DNA sequence: TGTGCCAGCAGCTTAGCGATGTCTTGGGAGACCCAGTACTTC. This sequence encodes CASSLAMSWETQYF.

This clonotype was seen once. The rearrangement links TRBV2 to TRBJ2-5; 9 nucleotides match TRBD2. The CDR3 contains 15 residues. Germline V CDR1 and CDR2: SNHLY, FYNNEI. The V gene end was trimmed by 2 bases and the J gene end by 5 bases; junction bases not matched to a gene: 6. This CDR3 reads CASSEQAGGWETQYF. CDR3 nucleotides: TGTGCCAGCAGTGAACAAGCGGGGGGTTGGGAGACCCAGTACTTC. Filled out from reference TRBV2 and TRBJ2-5, the complete variable domain reads EPEVTQTPSHQVTQMGQEVILRCVPISNHLYFYWYRQILGQKVEFLVSFYNNEISEKSEIFDDQFSVERPDGSNFTLKIRSTKLEDSAMYFCASSEQAGGWETQYFGPGTRLLVL.

This clonotype was found a few times. CDR3 bases: TGCAGCGTTGCGAGCCAGGGGGAAGGCTATGGCTACACCTTC. This sequence encodes CSVASQGEGYGYTF. This sequence joins TRBV29-1 and TRBJ1-2; 7 bases fit TRBD1. J lost 4 bases, V lost 4 bases, and 9 bases had no gene match. CDR3 length: 14 residues. Germline V CDR1 and CDR2: SQVTM, ANQGSEA. Full variable domain (remainder filled in from reference TRBV29-1 and TRBJ1-2): SAVISQKPSRDICQRGTSLTIQCQVDSQVTMMFWYRQQPGQSLTLIATANQGSEATYESGFVIDKFPISRPNLTFSTLTVSNMSPEDSSIYLCSVASQGEGYGYTFGSGTRLTVV.

The table lists this clonotype with many counts. The rearrangement uses TRBV5-1 and TRBJ2-5, with D perhaps matching TRBD1 or TRBD2 (6 bases each). Germline loops: CDR1 SGHRS, CDR2 YFSETQ. This CDR3 region has 14 residues. CDR3 protein: CATKEGDEEETQYF. The CDR3 DNA reads TGCGCGACTAAGGAGGGGGACGAGGAAGAGACCCAGTACTTC.

In this sample, this clonotype turned up many times. The chain has TRBV28 and TRBJ1-1; TRBD1 is a possible D gene (6 bases). V dropped 2 bases and J dropped 11 bases, with 12 bases sitting between them. CDR1 is MDHEN, CDR2 SYDVKM, per germline. The CDR3 runs 12 residues. CDR3: CASSLGTSGAFF. CDR3 DNA sequence: TGTGCCAGCAGTTTAGGGACAAGCGGGGCTTTCTTT. Combining the CDR3 with reference TRBV28 and TRBJ1-1 gives the whole variable domain DVKVTQSSRYLVKRTGEKVFLECVQDMDHENMFWYRQDPGLGLRLIYFSYDVKMKEKGDIPEGYSVSREKKERFSLILESASTNQTSMYLCASSLGTSGAFFGQGTRLTVV.

This chain uses TRBV3-1 with TRBJ2-7; no clear D gene. Trimming removed 2 bases from V and 3 bases from J, with 14 bases in between. The germline CDR1 and CDR2 sequences are LGHDT and YNNKEL (reference sequence). CDR3 length equals 15 residues. CDR3 in amino acids: CASSQSASRFYEQYF. DNA of the CDR3: TGTGCCAGCAGCCAATCGGCGAGCAGGTTCTACGAGCAGTACTTC.